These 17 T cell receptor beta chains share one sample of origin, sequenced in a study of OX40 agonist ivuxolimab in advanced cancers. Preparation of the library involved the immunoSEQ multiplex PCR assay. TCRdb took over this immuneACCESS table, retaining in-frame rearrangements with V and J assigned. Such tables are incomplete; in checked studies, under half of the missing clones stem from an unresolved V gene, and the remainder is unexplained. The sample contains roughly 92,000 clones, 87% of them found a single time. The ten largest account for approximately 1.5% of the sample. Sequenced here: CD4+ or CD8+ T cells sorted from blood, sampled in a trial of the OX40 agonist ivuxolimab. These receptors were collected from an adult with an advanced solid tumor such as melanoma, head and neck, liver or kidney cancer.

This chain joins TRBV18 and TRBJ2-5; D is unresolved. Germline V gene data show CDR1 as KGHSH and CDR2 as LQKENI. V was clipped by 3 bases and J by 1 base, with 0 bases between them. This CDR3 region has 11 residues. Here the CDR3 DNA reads TGTGCCAGCTCACCCCAAGAGACCCAGTACTTC. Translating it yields CASSPQETQYF. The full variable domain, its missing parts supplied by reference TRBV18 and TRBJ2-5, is NAGVMQNPRHLVRRRGQEARLRCSPMKGHSHVYWYRQLPEEGLKFMVYLQKENIIDESGMPKERFSAEFPKEGPSILRIQQVVRGDSAAYFCASSPQETQYFGPGTRLLVL.

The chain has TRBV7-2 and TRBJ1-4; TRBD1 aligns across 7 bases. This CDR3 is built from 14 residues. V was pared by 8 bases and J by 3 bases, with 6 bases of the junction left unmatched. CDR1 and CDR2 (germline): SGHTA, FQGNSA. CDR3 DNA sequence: TGTGCCAGCTCCCGACAGGGTTCTAATGAAAAACTGTTTTTT. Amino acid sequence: CASSRQGSNEKLFF. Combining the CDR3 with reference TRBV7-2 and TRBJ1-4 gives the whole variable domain GAGVSQSPSNKVTEKGKDVELRCDPISGHTALYWYRQSLGQGLEFLIYFQGNSAPDKSGLPSDRFSAERTGGSVSTLTIQRTQQEDSAVYLCASSRQGSNEKLFFGSGTQLSVL.

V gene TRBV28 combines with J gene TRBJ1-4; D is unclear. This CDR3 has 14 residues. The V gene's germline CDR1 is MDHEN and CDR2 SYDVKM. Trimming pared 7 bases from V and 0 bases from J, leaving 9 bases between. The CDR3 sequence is CASTDTATNEKLFF. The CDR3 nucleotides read TGTGCCAGCACCGACACGGCAACTAATGAAAAACTGTTTTTT. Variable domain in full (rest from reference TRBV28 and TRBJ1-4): DVKVTQSSRYLVKRTGEKVFLECVQDMDHENMFWYRQDPGLGLRLIYFSYDVKMKEKGDIPEGYSVSREKKERFSLILESASTNQTSMYLCASTDTATNEKLFFGSGTQLSVL.

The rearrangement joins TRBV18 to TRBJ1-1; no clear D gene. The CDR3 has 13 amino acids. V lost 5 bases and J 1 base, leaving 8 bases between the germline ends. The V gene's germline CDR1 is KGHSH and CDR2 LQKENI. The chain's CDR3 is CASSTVGNTEAFF. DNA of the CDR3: TGTGCCAGCTCAACGGTGGGGAACACTGAAGCTTTCTTT. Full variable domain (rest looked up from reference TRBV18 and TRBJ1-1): NAGVMQNPRHLVRRRGQEARLRCSPMKGHSHVYWYRQLPEEGLKFMVYLQKENIIDESGMPKERFSAEFPKEGPSILRIQQVVRGDSAAYFCASSTVGNTEAFFGQGTRLTVV.

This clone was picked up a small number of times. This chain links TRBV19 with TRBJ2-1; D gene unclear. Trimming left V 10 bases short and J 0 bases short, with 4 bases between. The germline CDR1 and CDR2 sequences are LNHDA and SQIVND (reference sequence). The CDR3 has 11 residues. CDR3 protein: CATSSYNEQFF. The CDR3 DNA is TGTGCCACCTCCTCCTACAATGAGCAGTTCTTC.

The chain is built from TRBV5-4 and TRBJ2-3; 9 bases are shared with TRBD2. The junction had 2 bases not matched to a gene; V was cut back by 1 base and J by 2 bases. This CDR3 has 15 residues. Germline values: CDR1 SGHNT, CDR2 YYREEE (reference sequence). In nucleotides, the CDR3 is TGTGCCAGCAGCTTGATAGCGGGGGACACAGATACGCAGTATTTT. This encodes CASSLIAGDTDTQYF.

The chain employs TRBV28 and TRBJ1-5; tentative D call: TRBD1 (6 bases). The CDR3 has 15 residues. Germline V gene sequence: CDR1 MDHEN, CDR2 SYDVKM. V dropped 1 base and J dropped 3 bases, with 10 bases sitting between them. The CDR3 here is CASSLFQGPNQPQHF. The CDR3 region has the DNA TGTGCCAGCAGTTTATTCCAGGGGCCCAATCAGCCCCAGCATTTT.

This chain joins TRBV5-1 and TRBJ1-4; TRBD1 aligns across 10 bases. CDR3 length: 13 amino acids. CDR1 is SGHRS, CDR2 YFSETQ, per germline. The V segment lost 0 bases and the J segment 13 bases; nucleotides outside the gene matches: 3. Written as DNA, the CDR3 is TGCGCCAGCAGCTTGGAGGGGGACAGGGGACTGTTTTTT. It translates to CASSLEGDRGLFF.

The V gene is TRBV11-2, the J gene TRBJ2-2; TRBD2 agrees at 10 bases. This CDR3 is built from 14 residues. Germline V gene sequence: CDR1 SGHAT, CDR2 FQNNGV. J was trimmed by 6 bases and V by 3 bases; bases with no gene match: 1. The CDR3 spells CASSFLAGAGELFF. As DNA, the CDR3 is TGTGCCAGCAGCTTCCTAGCGGGAGCCGGGGAGCTGTTTTTT.

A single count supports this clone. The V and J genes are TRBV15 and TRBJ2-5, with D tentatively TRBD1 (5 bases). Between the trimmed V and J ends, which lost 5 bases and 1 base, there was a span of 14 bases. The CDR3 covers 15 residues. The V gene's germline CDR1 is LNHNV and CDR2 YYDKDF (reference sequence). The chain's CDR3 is CATSFEGQGQETQYF. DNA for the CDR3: TGTGCCACCAGCTTCGAAGGTCAGGGCCAAGAGACCCAGTACTTC.

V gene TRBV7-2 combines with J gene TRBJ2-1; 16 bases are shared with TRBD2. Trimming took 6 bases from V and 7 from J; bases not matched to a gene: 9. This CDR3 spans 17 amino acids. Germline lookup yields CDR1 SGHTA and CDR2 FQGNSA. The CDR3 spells CASRPGLAGGTRNEQFF. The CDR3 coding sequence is TGTGCCAGCAGACCGGGACTAGCGGGAGGGACTAGGAATGAGCAGTTCTTC. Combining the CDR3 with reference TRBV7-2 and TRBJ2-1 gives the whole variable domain GAGVSQSPSNKVTEKGKDVELRCDPISGHTALYWYRQSLGQGLEFLIYFQGNSAPDKSGLPSDRFSAERTGGSVSTLTIQRTQQEDSAVYLCASRPGLAGGTRNEQFFGPGTRLTVL.

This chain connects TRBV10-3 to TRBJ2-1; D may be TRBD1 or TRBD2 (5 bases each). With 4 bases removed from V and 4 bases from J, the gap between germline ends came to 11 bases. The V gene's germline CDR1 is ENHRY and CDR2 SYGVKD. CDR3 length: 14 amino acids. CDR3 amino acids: CAISARDQYNEQFF. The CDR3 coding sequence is TGTGCCATCAGTGCCAGGGACCAATACAATGAGCAGTTCTTC.

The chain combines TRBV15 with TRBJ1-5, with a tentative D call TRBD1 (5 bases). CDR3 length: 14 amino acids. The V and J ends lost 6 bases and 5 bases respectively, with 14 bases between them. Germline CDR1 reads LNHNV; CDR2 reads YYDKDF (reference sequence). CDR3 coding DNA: TGTGCCACCAGAGGGGAGACAGCTGATCAGCCCCAGCATTTT. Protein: CATRGETADQPQHF.

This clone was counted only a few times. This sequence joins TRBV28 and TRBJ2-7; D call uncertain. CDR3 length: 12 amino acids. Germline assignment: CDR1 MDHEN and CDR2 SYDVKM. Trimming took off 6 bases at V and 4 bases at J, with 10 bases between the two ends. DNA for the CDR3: TGTGCCAGCAGCCCCGGGTTATACGAGCAGTACTTC. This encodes CASSPGLYEQYF.

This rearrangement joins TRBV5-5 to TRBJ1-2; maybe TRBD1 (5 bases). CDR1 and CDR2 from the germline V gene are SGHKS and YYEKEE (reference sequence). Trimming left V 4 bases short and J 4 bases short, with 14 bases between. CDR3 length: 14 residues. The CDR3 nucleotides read TGTGCCAGCAGCCCCACGCCTGACAGCTATGGCTACACCTTC. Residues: CASSPTPDSYGYTF.

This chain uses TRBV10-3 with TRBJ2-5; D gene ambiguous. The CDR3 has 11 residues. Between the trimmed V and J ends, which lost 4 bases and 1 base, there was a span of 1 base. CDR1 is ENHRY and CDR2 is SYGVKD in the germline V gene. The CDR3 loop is CAISVQETQYF. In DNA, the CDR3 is TGTGCCATCAGTGTCCAAGAGACCCAGTACTTC.

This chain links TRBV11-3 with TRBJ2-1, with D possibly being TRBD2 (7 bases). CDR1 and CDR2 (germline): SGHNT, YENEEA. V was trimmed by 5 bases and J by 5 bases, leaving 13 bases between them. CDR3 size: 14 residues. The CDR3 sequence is CASSRGGQNNEQFF. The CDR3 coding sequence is TGTGCCAGCAGCCGCGGGGGCCAAAACAATGAGCAGTTCTTC. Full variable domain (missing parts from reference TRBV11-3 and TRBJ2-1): EAGVVQSPRYKIIEKKQPVAFWCNPISGHNTLYWYLQNLGQGPELLIRYENEEAVDDSQLPKDRFSAERLKGVDSTLKIQPAELGDSAVYLCASSRGGQNNEQFFGPGTRLTVL.